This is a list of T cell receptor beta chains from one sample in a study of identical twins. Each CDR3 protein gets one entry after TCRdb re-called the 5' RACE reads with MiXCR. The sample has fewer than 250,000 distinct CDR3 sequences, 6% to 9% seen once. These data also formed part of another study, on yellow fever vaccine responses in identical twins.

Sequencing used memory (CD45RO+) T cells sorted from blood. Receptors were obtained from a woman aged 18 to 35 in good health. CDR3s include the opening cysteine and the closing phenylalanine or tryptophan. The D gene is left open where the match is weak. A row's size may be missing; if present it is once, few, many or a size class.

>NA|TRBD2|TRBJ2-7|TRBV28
TGTGCCAGCAGTTTTAGCCCTGGGACTAGCGGGAGGGCCTACGAGCAGTACTTC
CASSFSPGTSGRAYEQYF
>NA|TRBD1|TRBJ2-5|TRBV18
TGTGCCAGCTCACCGCCGGGACAGGTCCAAGAGACCCAGTACTTC
CASSPPGQVQETQYF
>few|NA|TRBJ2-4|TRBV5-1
TGCGCCAGCAGAACTAGCCCCGGCGAAAACATTCAGTACTTC
CASRTSPGENIQYF
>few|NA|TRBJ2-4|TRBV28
TGTGCCAGCAGTTCGTCCAGGGTAGAAGCCAAAAACATTCAGTACTTC
CASSSSRVEAKNIQYF
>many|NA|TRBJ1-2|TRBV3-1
TGTGCCAGCAGCCAAGTTAAGGACACTGGCTACACCTTC
CASSQVKDTGYTF
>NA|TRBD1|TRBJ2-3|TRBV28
TGTGCCAGCAGTTCGCCGGGACAGGGGTCAGATACGCAGTATTTT
CASSSPGQGSDTQYF
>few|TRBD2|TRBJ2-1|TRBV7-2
TGTGCCAGCAGCTTTAGCGGGAGGATCTACAATGAGCAGTTCTTC
CASSFSGRIYNEQFF
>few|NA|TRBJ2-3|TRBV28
TGTGCCAGCAGTGGACAGTACACAGATACGCAGTATTTT
CASSGQYTDTQYF
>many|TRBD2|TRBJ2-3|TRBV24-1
TGTGCCACCAGTGATTCAACTAGCGGTTACACAGATACGCAGTATTTT
CATSDSTSGYTDTQYF
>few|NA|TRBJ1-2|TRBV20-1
TGCAGTGCTACGAAAATGACAACTAACTATGGCTACACCTTC
CSATKMTTNYGYTF
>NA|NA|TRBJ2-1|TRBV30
TGTGCCTGGAGACCCGGACTGAACAATGAGCAGTTCTTC
CAWRPGLNNEQFF
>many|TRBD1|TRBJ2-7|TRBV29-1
TGCAGCGTTGAATCCGGACAGGGGGCCTACTCCTACGAGCAGTACTTC
CSVESGQGAYSYEQYF
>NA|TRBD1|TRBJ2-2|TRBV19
TGTGCCAGTTGCACCGGGACAGGGAACACCGGGGAGCTGTTTTTT
CASCTGTGNTGELFF
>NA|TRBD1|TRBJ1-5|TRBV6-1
TGTGCCAGCTATGGGACAGGGGGCAATCAGCCCCAGCATTTT
CASYGTGGNQPQHF
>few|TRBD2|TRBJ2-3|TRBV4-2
TGTGCCAGCAGCCAAGAACTAGCGGGGGATACGCAGTATTTT
CASSQELAGDTQYF
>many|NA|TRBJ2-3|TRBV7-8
TGTGCCAGCAGCTTAGGAGATCTGTCGGGCTTCCGCTATTTT
CASSLGDLSGFRYF
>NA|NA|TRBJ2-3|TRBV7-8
TGTGCCAGCAGCTTTACTAGGGACACAGATACGCAGTATTTT
CASSFTRDTDTQYF
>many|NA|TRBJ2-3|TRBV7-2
TGTGCCAGCAGCTTCGAGGAGCGGGATACGCAGTATTTT
CASSFEERDTQYF
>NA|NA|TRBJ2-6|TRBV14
TGTGCCAGCAGCCAATATGGGTCCGGGGCCAACGTCCTGACTTTC
CASSQYGSGANVLTF
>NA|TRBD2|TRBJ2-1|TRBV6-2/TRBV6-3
TGTGCCAGCAGAATGCAACTAGCGTCGTACAATGAGCAGTTCTTC
CASRMQLASYNEQFF
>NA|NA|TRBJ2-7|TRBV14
TGTGCCAGCAGCCAAGATTTGCGGGGTCGCGAGCAGTACTTC
CASSQDLRGREQYF
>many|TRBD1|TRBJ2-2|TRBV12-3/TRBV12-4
TGTGCCAGCAGTTTCGGGACAGGGGGCCTTATCGAGCTGTTTTTT
CASSFGTGGLIELFF
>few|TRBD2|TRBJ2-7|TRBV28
TGTGCCAGCAGCGTAGGGGGACTAGCGGACTACGAGCAGTACTTC
CASSVGGLADYEQYF
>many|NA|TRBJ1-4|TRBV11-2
TGTGCCAGCAGCTTAGATCGGACAGCAACTAATGAAAAACTGTTTTTT
CASSLDRTATNEKLFF
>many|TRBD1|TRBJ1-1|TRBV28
TGTGCCAGCGTGACAGGGGCCATGAACACTGAAGCTTTCTTT
CASVTGAMNTEAFF
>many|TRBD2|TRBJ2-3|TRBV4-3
TGCGCCAGCAGCCAAGCGCGGGAGGGCCCGAGGGATACGCAGTATTTT
CASSQAREGPRDTQYF
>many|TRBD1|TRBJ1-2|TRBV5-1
TGCGCCAGCAGCTTGGGGGACAGGGGAGGCTATGGCTACACCTTC
CASSLGDRGGYGYTF
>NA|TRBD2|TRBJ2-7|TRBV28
TGTGCCAGCAGTTCAGTAACTAGCGGGAGGCTCATCTACGAGCAGTACTTC
CASSSVTSGRLIYEQYF
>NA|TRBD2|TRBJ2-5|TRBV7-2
TGTGCCAGCAGCCCGGCGAGTAGCGGGGAGACCCAGTACTTC
CASSPASSGETQYF
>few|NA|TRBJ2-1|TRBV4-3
TGCGCCAGCAGCCTTCTCACGCGGAATGAGCAGTTCTTC
CASSLLTRNEQFF
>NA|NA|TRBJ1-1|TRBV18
TGTGCCAGCTCACCTTTACAAGAAACCGAAGCTTTCTTT
CASSPLQETEAFF
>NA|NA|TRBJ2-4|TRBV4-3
TGCGCCAGCAGCCAAGAAAACGGGAGAAGGAACATTCAGTACTTC
CASSQENGRRNIQYF
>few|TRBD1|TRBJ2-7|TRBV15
TGTGCCACCAGCAGAGAGAGGGCAGGGGGCTCCTACGAGCAGTACTTC
CATSRERAGGSYEQYF
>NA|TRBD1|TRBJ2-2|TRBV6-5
TGTGCCAGCAGTTACTCCCGACAGGGGGTGAACACCGGGGAGCTGTTTTTT
CASSYSRQGVNTGELFF
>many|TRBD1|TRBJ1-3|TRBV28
TGTGCCAGCAGTTCAGGGGGCTCGCGTGGAAACACCATATATTTT
CASSSGGSRGNTIYF
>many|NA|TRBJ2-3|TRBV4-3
TGCGCCAGCAGCCAAGATTGGACAGACACAGATACGCAGTATTTT
CASSQDWTDTDTQYF
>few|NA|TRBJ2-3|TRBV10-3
TGTGCCATCAGGGCCGGGACCACTCGTGTAGATACGCAGTATTTT
CAIRAGTTRVDTQYF
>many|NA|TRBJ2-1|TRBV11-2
TGTGCCAGCAGTCCCCGCCCTAGGGCGGGGGCTGATTACAATGAGCAGTTCTTC
CASSPRPRAGADYNEQFF
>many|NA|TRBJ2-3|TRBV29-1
TGCAGCGTTGGAGATCCGGTGGATAGCACAGATACGCAGTATTTT
CSVGDPVDSTDTQYF
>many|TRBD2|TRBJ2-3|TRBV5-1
TGCGCCAGCAGCTTGGAACTAGCGGGAGGTTTCGGCACAGATACGCAGTATTTT
CASSLELAGGFGTDTQYF
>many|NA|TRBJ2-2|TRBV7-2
TGTGCCAGCAGCCGAAGCACCGGGGAGCTGTTTTTT
CASSRSTGELFF
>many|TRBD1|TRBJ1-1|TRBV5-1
TGCGCCAGCAGCGGAGGGACAGGGGGCGAATCGAACACTGAAGCTTTCTTT
CASSGGTGGESNTEAFF
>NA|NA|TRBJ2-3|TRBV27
TGTGCCAGCAGTCAACAGGGACGCACAGATACGCAGTATTTT
CASSQQGRTDTQYF
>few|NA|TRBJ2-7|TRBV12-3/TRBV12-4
TGTGCCAGCAGTCGCGCCGGGACACAGTACGAGCAGTACTTC
CASSRAGTQYEQYF
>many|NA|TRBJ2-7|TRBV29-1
TGCAGCGTTGACGGAGGGCCCAGCTCCTACGAGCAGTACTTC
CSVDGGPSSYEQYF
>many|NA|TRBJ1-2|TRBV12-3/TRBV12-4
TGTGCCAGCAGTTTTAACAGGCCAACGGGTGGCTACACCTTC
CASSFNRPTGGYTF
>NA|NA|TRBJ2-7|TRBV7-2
TGTGCCAGCAGCTTAGAAGGTAAACCCTACGAGCAGTACTTC
CASSLEGKPYEQYF
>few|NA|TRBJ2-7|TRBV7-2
TGTGCCAGCAGCTTTGGGACCCTCCACCACTTC
CASSFGTLHHF